The entry below describes one T cell receptor (beta chain). Measured with immunoSEQ multiplex PCR; TCRdb has only the in-frame clones, and not every one. The sample yields around 150,000 clones, 85% to 90% seen once. Germline V gene data show CDR1 as MNHEY and CDR2 as SVGAGI. This CDR3 is 15 amino acids long. J lost 0 bases, V lost 6 bases, and 4 bases had no gene match. The data were taken from a study of cytomegalovirus exposure and HLA in healthy donors. Material for sequencing was PBMCs. This TCR was sampled from a man younger than 30 in good health and CMV-seropositive. This chain joins TRBV6-5 and TRBJ2-2; 7 bases line up with TRBD2. This CDR3 reads CASRTGTTNTGELFF. The CDR3 region has the DNA TGTGCCAGCAGAACGGGGACTACGAACACCGGGGAGCTGTTTTTT.